Sequencing of this T cell receptor (beta chain) was carried out in a study of T cells in Graves' hyperthyroidism and ophthalmopathy. The CDR3 contains 13 residues. Germline CDR1 is LNHDA and CDR2 is SQIVND (reference sequence). Trimming took 11 bases from V and 2 from J, leaving 10 bases between them. General study findings and limits: Separating ophthalmopathy from stable hyperthyroidism was achieved by a 13 V-J model. Blood shared most expanded thyroid clonotypes above 0.001.

Amplified TCR beta CDR3 regions came from RNA transcripts. The primer set for the first-round RT-PCR of the TCR CDR3 was HTBI. One entry per CDR3 protein, called by TCRdb with MiXCR from the multiplex PCR reads. The data show over 700,000 distinct CDR3 sequences, with about two fifths seen just once and around 9.3% held by the top ten. Any patient presenting with uncontrolled infection, other autoimmune disease, pregnancy or lactation was left out. Diagnosis rested on symptoms, serum thyroxine and TRAb, thyroid ultrasound, and orbital computed tomography. This clonotype was counted many times. The antigen is undetermined.

The TCR originated in a man aged 18 to 35 with Graves' hyperthyroidism. The chain is built from TRBV19 and TRBJ2-6, with D unclear. What was sequenced was blood. The DNA of the CDR3 is TGTGCCGCGTCGTCGGCTGGGGCCAACGTCCTGACTTTC. Encoded protein: CAASSAGANVLTF.